This T cell receptor beta chain was identified during a study of blood T cell repertoires in COVID-19. Data came from immunoSEQ multiplex PCR; TCRdb stores just in-frame clones and leaves some out. The table shows approximately 120,000 clones, with about 81% occurring only once. This CDR3 contains 14 residues. CDR1 and CDR2 from the germline V gene are MGHRA and YSYEKL. Trimming stripped 0 bases from V and 3 bases from J, with 8 bases between. The material sequenced was peripheral blood. The V call is TRBV4-1, the J call TRBJ1-1; D is unclear. The clonotype originates from a woman aged 45-65 years with acute or convalescent COVID-19. The CDR3 DNA reads TGCGCCAGCAGCCAAGATGAGGAGTACACTGAAGCTTTCTTT. Protein product: CASSQDEEYTEAFF.